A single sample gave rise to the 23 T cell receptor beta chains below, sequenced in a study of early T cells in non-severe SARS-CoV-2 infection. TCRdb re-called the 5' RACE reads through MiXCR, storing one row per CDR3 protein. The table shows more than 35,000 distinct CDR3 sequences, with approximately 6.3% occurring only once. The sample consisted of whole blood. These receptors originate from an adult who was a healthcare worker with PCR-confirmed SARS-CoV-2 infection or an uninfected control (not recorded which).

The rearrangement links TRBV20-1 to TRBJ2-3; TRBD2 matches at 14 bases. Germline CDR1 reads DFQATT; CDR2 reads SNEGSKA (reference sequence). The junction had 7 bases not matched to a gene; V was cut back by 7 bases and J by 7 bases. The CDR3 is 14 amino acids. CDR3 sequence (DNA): TGCAGTGTAACCGGGACTAGCGGGGGCTATACGCAGTATTTT. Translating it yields CSVTGTSGGYTQYF.

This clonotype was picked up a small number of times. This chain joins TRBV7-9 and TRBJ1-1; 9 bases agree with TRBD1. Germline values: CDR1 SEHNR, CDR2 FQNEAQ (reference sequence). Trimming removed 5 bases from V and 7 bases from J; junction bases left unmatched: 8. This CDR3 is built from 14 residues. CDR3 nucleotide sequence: TGTGCCAGCAGCGCCGGGACAGGGTATCATGAAGCTTTCTTT. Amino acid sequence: CASSAGTGYHEAFF.

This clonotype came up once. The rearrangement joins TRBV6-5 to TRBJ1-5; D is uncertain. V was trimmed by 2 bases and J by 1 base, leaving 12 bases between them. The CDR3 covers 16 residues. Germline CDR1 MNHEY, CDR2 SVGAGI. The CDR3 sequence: CASSYVGIGSNQPQHF. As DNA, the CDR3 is TGTGCCAGCAGTTACGTTGGGATCGGGAGCAATCAGCCCCAGCATTTT.

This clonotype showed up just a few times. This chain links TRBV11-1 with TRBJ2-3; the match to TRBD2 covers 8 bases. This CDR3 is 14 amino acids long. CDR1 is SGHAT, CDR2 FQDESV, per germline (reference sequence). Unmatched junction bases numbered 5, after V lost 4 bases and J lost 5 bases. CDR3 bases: TGTGCCAGCAGCTCCGGGGGGGCCGTAGATACGCAGTATTTT. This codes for CASSSGGAVDTQYF.

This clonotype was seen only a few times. CDR3 sequence reads: CASSLGQVGAGTDTQYF. Here the CDR3 DNA reads TGTGCCAGCAGCTTAGGTCAGGTGGGGGCCGGCACAGATACGCAGTATTTT. The rearrangement links TRBV7-2 to TRBJ2-3, with D possibly being TRBD1 (6 bases). Germline lookup yields CDR1 SGHTA and CDR2 FQGNSA. This CDR3 is 17 amino acids long. V was pared by 1 base and J by 1 base, with 15 bases between.

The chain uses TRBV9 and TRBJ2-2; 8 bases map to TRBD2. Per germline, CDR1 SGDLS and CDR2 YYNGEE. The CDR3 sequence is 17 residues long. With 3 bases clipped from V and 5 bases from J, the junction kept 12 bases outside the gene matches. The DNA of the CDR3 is TGTGCCAGCAGCGCCAGACCCAGACCGGGGGGGACCGGGGAGCTGTTTTTT. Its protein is CASSARPRPGGTGELFF.

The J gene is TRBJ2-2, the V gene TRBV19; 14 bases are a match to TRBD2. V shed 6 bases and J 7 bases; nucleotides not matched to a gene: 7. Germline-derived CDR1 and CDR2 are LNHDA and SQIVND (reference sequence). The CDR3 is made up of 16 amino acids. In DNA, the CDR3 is TGTGCCAGTAGGGAGACTAGCGGGAGGGCCTTCGGGGAGCTGTTTTTT. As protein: CASRETSGRAFGELFF.

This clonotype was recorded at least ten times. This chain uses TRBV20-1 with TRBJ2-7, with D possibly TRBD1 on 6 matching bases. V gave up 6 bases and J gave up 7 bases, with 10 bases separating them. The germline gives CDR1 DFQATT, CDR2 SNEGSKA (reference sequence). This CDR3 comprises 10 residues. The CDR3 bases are TGCAGTGCCGAGCAGGGGGAGCAGTACTTC. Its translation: CSAEQGEQYF.

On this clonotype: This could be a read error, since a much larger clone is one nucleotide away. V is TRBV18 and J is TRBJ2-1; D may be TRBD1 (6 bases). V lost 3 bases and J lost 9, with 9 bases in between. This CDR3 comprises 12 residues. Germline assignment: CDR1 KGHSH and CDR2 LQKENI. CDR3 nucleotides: TGTGCCAGCTCACCCCAGGACAGTGAGCAGTTCTTC. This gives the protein CASSPQDSEQFF. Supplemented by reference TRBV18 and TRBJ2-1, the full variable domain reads NAGVMQNPRHLVRRRGQEARLRCSPMKGHSHVYWYRQLPEEGLKFMVYLQKENIIDESGMPKERFSAEFPKEGPSILRIQQVVRGDSAAYFCASSPQDSEQFFGPGTRLTVL.

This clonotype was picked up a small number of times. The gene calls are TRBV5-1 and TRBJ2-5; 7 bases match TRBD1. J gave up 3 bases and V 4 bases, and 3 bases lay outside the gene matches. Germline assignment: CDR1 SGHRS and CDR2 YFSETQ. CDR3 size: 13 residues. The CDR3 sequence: CASSDTGEETQYF. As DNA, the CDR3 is TGCGCCAGCAGCGATACAGGGGAAGAGACCCAGTACTTC.

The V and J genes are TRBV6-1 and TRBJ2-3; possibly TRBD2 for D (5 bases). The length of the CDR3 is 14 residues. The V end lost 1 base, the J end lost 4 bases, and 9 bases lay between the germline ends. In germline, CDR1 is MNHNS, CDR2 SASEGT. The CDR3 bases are TGTGCCAGCAGTGAAGTATTAGCGCCAGATACGCAGTATTTT. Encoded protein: CASSEVLAPDTQYF.

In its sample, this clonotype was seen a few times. The CDR3 protein is CASSLGQGVETQYF. The CDR3 nucleotides are TGTGCCAGCAGTTTGGGACAGGGGGTAGAGACCCAGTACTTC. The V gene is TRBV12-3 or TRBV12-4, the J gene TRBJ2-5, with TRBD1 matching over 11 bases. V shed 3 bases, J shed 4 bases, and the junction held 1 base outside the gene matches. The CDR3 has 14 residues.

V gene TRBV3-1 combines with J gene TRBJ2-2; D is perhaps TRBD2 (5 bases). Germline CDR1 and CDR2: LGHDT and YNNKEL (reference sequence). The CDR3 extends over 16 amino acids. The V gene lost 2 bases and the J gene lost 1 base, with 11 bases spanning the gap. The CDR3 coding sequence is TGTGCCAGCAGCCAACTCCTACGGGGGAACACCGGGGAGCTGTTTTTT. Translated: CASSQLLRGNTGELFF.

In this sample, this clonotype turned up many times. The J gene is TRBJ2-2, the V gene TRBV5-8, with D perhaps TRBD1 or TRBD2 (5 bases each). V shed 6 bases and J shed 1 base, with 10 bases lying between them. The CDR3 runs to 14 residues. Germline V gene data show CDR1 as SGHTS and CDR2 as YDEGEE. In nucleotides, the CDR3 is TGTGCCAGCACCGGGACGGAGAACACCGGGGAGCTGTTTTTT. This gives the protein CASTGTENTGELFF. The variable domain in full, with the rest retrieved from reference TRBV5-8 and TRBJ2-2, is EAGVTQSPTHLIKTRGQQATLRCSPISGHTSVYWYQQALGLGLQFLLWYDEGEERNRGNFPPRFSGRQFPNYSSELNVNALELEDSALYLCASTGTENTGELFFGEGSRLTVL.

CDR3 bases: TGTGCCAGCAGCCTATCTGCTGATAAGGTGACCCAGTACTTC. Protein: CASSLSADKVTQYF. The chain employs TRBV3-1 and TRBJ2-5; D gene unclear. Trimming cost V 4 bases and J 7 bases, with 16 bases left between them. From germline, CDR1 is LGHDT and CDR2 YNNKEL (reference sequence). The CDR3 is 14 amino acids.

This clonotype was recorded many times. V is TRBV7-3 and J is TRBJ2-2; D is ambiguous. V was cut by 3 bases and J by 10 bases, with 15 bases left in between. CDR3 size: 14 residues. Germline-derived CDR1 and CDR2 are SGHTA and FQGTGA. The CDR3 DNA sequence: TGTGCCAGCAGCTTGGGCACCAGTTCGTCGGAGCTGTTTTTT. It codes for CASSLGTSSSELFF.

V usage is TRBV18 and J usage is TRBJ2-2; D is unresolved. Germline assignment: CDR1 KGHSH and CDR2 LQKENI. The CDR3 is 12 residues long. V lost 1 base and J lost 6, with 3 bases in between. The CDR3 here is CASSPLSGELFF. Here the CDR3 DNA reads TGTGCCAGCTCACCACTCTCCGGGGAGCTGTTTTTT. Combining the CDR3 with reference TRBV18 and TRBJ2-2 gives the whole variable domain NAGVMQNPRHLVRRRGQEARLRCSPMKGHSHVYWYRQLPEEGLKFMVYLQKENIIDESGMPKERFSAEFPKEGPSILRIQQVVRGDSAAYFCASSPLSGELFFGEGSRLTVL.

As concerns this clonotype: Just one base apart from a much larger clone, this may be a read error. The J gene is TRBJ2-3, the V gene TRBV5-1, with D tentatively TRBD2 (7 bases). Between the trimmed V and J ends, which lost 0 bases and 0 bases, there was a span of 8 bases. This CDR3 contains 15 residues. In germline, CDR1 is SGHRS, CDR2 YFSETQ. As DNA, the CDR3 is TGCGCCAGCAGCTTGGGCGGGGGCAGCACAGATACGCAGTATTTT. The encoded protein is CASSLGGGSTDTQYF.

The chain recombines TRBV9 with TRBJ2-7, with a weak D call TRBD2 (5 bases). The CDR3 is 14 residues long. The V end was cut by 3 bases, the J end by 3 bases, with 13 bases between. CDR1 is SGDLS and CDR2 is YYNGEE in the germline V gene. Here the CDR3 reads CASSERVPGYEQYF. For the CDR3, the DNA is TGTGCCAGCAGCGAGAGGGTGCCTGGCTACGAGCAGTACTTC.

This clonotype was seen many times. The CDR3 spells CASSLGTGTGNTIYF. Here the CDR3 DNA reads TGTGCCAGCAGCTTAGGGACAGGGACTGGAAACACCATATATTTT. The rearrangement uses TRBV7-9 and TRBJ1-3; 8 bases are a match to TRBD1. The CDR3 is made up of 15 amino acids. The trim removed 1 base at V and 2 bases at J, leaving 1 base unmatched. CDR1 SEHNR and CDR2 FQNEAQ come from the germline V gene (reference sequence).

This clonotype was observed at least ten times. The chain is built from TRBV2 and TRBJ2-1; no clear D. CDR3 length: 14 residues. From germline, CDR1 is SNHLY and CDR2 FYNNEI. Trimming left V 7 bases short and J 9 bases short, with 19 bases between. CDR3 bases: TGTGCCAGCATCTTTTTAAAGAGTTCGTCTGAGCAGTTCTTC. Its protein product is CASIFLKSSSEQFF.

The chain's CDR3 is CASSLGSQAYNEQFF. The CDR3 DNA follows: TGTGCCAGCAGCTTGGGGAGTCAGGCTTACAATGAGCAGTTCTTC. The rearrangement links TRBV5-4 to TRBJ2-1; no reliable D call. The CDR3 spans 15 residues. Germline V gene data show CDR1 as SGHNT and CDR2 as YYREEE (reference sequence). The V gene lost 0 bases and the J gene lost 4 bases, with 11 bases spanning the gap.

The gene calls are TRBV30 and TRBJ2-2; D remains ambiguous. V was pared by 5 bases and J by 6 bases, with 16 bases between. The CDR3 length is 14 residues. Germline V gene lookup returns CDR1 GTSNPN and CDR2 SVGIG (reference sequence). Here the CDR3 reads CAWARTVWAGELFF. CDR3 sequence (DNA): TGTGCCTGGGCTAGGACGGTGTGGGCCGGGGAGCTGTTTTTT. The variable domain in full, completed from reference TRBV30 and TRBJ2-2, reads SQTIHQWPATLVQPVGSPLSLECTVEGTSNPNLYWYRQAAGRGLQLLFYSVGIGQISSEVPQNLSASRPQDRQFILSSKKLLLSDSGFYLCAWARTVWAGELFFGEGSRLTVL.